This T cell receptor beta chain was captured in a study of human T cells and chemical hapten exposure. Time point denoted: patch test 3, about 24 weeks after DPC sensitization. Stated treatment: therapeutic diphenylcyclopropenone sensitization with weekly scalp DPC. Each CDR3 protein is one row after TCRdb ran MiXCR on the RACE reads. The sample has under 200,000 distinct CDR3 sequences, around a quarter seen once. This clonotype was seen more than once but under ten times. Sequencing used whole blood, obtained in connection with sensitization to the hapten diphenylcyclopropenone (DPC). The clonotype comes from a woman younger than 35 with alopecia areata. Some clones in this sample may be carry-over from other donors' samples.

CDR3 in amino acids: CASSPAGGPGANVLTF. For the CDR3, the DNA is TGCGCCAGCAGCCCAGCGGGGGGTCCCGGGGCCAACGTCCTGACTTTC. This sequence joins TRBV4-1 and TRBJ2-6; TRBD2 agrees at 9 bases. The CDR3 is made up of 16 amino acids. Trimming took 4 bases from V and 4 from J; bases not matched to a gene: 5. Germline lookup yields CDR1 MGHRA and CDR2 YSYEKL.